These 4 T cell receptor beta chains share one sample of origin, sequenced in a study of cytomegalovirus exposure and HLA in healthy donors. PCR amplification relied on 60 Vbeta primers (plus 13 Jbeta primers). The table came from immunoSEQ multiplex PCR; TCRdb's copy has only in-frame clones and leaves some out. The repertoire includes about 130,000 clones, approximately 78% of them detected once, and 3.6% sits in the top ten. Sequenced sample: PBMCs. These TCRs come from a man in his forties or fifties in good health and CMV-seronegative.

This clone was recorded a few times. V gene TRBV19 combines with J gene TRBJ1-1; possible D gene TRBD1, 5 bases. This CDR3 region has 15 residues. Germline V CDR1 and CDR2: LNHDA, SQIVND (reference sequence). With 10 bases removed from V and 2 bases from J, the gap between germline ends came to 20 bases. CDR3 sequence: CATLYGGRGNTEAFF. In nucleotides, the CDR3 is TGTGCCACCCTCTACGGGGGTAGGGGAAACACTGAAGCTTTCTTT. Complete variable domain (other parts from reference TRBV19 and TRBJ1-1): DGGITQSPKYLFRKEGQNVTLSCEQNLNHDAMYWYRQDPGQGLRLIYYSQIVNDFQKGDIAEGYSVSREKKESFPLTVTSAQKNPTAFYLCATLYGGRGNTEAFFGQGTRLTVV.

The chain couples TRBV28 to TRBJ2-2; weak D call: TRBD1 (6 bases). V was cut by 6 bases and J by 6 bases, with 14 bases left in between. This CDR3 contains 14 residues. CDR1 and CDR2 from the germline V gene are MDHEN and SYDVKM. The CDR3 spells CASRYQGFAGELFF. In DNA, the CDR3 is TGTGCCAGCAGATACCAGGGGTTTGCCGGGGAGCTGTTTTTT.

This chain uses TRBV5-1 with TRBJ1-1; 7 positions match TRBD1. The CDR3 runs to 14 residues. J gave up 5 bases and V 4 bases, and 8 bases lay outside the gene matches. Germline CDR1 reads SGHRS; CDR2 reads YFSETQ. For the CDR3, the DNA is TGCGCCAGCAGCCAGGGGGGATCGGGGACTGAAGCTTTCTTT. It encodes CASSQGGSGTEAFF.

This chain uses TRBV9 with TRBJ2-7; maybe TRBD1 (5 bases). The CDR3 runs 15 residues. Trimming shortened V by 2 bases and J by 2 bases, and 14 bases separated the two germline ends. Germline V gene data show CDR1 as SGDLS and CDR2 as YYNGEE. CDR3: CASSVGGAATYEQYF. The CDR3, as DNA: TGTGCCAGCAGCGTTGGTGGGGCGGCCACCTACGAGCAGTACTTC.